This T cell receptor (beta chain) was documented in a study of blood T cells in healthy people across ages. Whole-study findings and limits: Calculation of diversity from one million T cells yielded estimates considered to be underestimates.

As for this clonotype: No antigen is known for it.

Germline V gene sequence: CDR1 SGHDT, CDR2 YYEEEE. Trimming took off 0 bases at V and 4 bases at J, with 13 bases between the two ends. This CDR3 region has 16 residues. Primers used in a second PCR of about 6 to 11 cycles were a sample-barcoded 5' primer and a J-beta primer mix. Sequencing of every sample gave 3 million or more CDR3-containing paired-end reads. MiXCR, run by TCRdb on the 5' RACE reads, gives a single entry per CDR3 protein. The table lists roughly 800,000 distinct CDR3 sequences, roughly 34% of them singletons. The chain employs TRBV5-6 and TRBJ1-4; possible D gene TRBD1, 5 bases. The sample comprised blood. The sequence derives from a man aged 18 to 29 in good health. The CDR3 sequence: CASSLAGKPDNEKLFF. CDR3 DNA: TGTGCCAGCAGCTTGGCAGGGAAGCCTGATAATGAAAAACTGTTTTTT.